This T cell receptor beta chain was sequenced in a study of cytomegalovirus exposure and HLA in healthy donors. Vbeta (60) and Jbeta (13) primers were used in the PCR. Clones were sequenced by immunoSEQ multiplex PCR, and TCRdb holds only the in-frame ones, with some missing. Among about 65,000 clones listed, about four fifths were seen once. Findings of the study overall: Highly shared sequence variants in one cluster were likely a sequencing artifact.

To note about this clone: Antigen unknown.

V lost 3 bases, J lost 6 bases, and 9 bases stayed unmatched. CDR3 size: 15 residues. CDR1 is SGDLS and CDR2 is YYNGEE in the germline V gene. The chain couples TRBV9 to TRBJ1-1, with TRBD1 matching 9 bases. Material: PBMCs. The sequence was collected from a woman aged 25 to 39 in good health and CMV-seronegative. CDR3 bases: TGTGCCAGCAGCGCCCCGGACAGGGGATATTCTGAAGCTTTCTTT. This translates into CASSAPDRGYSEAFF. The whole variable domain, filled in from reference TRBV9 and TRBJ1-1, reads DSGVTQTPKHLITATGQRVTLRCSPRSGDLSVYWYQQSLDQGLQFLIQYYNGEERAKGNILERFSAQQFPDLHSELNLSSLELGDSALYFCASSAPDRGYSEAFFGQGTRLTVV.